Listed here are 9 T cell receptor beta chains from one sample, sequenced in a study of a mutant IDH1 vaccine in newly diagnosed glioma. The protocol was immunoSEQ multiplex PCR, while the TCRdb copy is restricted to in-frame clones and leaves out a portion. Of 60,000 to 65,000 clones detected, roughly 79% appear once; the ten largest clones hold roughly 5.2%. Antigens of these TCRs are unknown. As to time point: week 35, safety follow-up. What each vaccine dose contained was 300 ug of mutant IDH1 20-mer peptide, accompanied by topical imiquimod. This specimen was PBMCs, taken from a glioma patient whose treatment included an IDH1 peptide vaccine. These receptors all come from a man in his forties or fifties with glioma.

This sequence joins TRBV29-1 and TRBJ2-5, with 12 nucleotides matching TRBD2. This CDR3 region has 14 residues. Per germline, CDR1 SQVTM and CDR2 ANQGSEA. V lost 7 bases to trimming and J lost 5 bases; unmatched junction nucleotides: 8. The CDR3 spells CSGGLAGGRETQYF. As DNA, the CDR3 is TGCAGCGGTGGGCTAGCGGGAGGGCGGGAGACCCAGTACTTC.

This chain uses TRBV23-1 with TRBJ2-7; D ambiguous. TRBV23-1 carries the ORF label, with uncertain function. The CDR3 loop spans 12 amino acids. V was cut by 3 bases and J by 2 bases, with 5 bases left in between. The CDR3 spells CASSQQAYEQYF. In nucleotides, the CDR3 is TGCGCCAGCAGTCAGCAAGCCTACGAGCAGTACTTC.

The chain carries TRBV5-1 and TRBJ1-5; no clear D. Per germline, CDR1 SGHRS and CDR2 YFSETQ. With 4 bases removed from V and 6 bases from J, the gap between germline ends came to 14 bases. The CDR3 totals 14 residues. CDR3 sequence: CASSPDTSLQPQHF. CDR3 in DNA: TGCGCCAGCAGCCCAGACACTTCCCTTCAGCCCCAGCATTTT.

The chain recombines TRBV11-2 with TRBJ2-7; 7 nucleotides line up with TRBD1. CDR1 and CDR2 (germline): SGHAT, FQNNGV. The CDR3 covers 15 residues. The V segment lost 4 bases and the J segment 2 bases; nucleotides outside the gene matches: 8. The CDR3 spells CASSSYRGQAYEQYF. The CDR3 nucleotides read TGTGCCAGCAGCTCCTACAGGGGTCAGGCCTACGAGCAGTACTTC.

The rearrangement uses TRBV4-3 and TRBJ2-3; weak D call: TRBD1 (5 bases). The V and J ends lost 2 bases and 3 bases respectively, with 18 bases between them. The V gene's germline CDR1 is LGHNA and CDR2 YSLEER. This CDR3 spans 17 amino acids. CDR3 residues: CASSQSTVMISTDTQYF. The CDR3, as DNA: TGCGCCAGCAGCCAATCGACAGTTATGATTAGTACAGATACGCAGTATTTT.

This chain connects TRBV6-6 to TRBJ1-6, with D possibly TRBD1 on 5 matching bases. The CDR3 has 13 residues. Germline CDR1 reads MNHNY; CDR2 reads SVGAGI (reference sequence). The V end was cut by 5 bases, the J end by 10 bases, with 12 bases between. CDR3 DNA sequence: TGTGCCAGCAGTCACACCAGGGACTCACCCCTCCACTTT. This codes for CASSHTRDSPLHF.

The CDR3 region is CASMGSGERWANEKLFF. For the CDR3, the DNA is TGTGCCAGCATGGGCTCCGGGGAAAGGTGGGCTAATGAAAAACTGTTTTTT. The chain links TRBV2 to TRBJ1-4; no clear D gene. Trimming shortened V by 7 bases and J by 3 bases, and 21 bases separated the two germline ends. CDR3 length: 17 residues. In germline, CDR1 is SNHLY, CDR2 FYNNEI.

J is TRBJ1-1 and V is TRBV29-1, with no clear D. The germline V and J ends were trimmed by 5 bases and 1 base, with 11 bases remaining between them. The CDR3 has 13 amino acids. Germline loops: CDR1 SQVTM, CDR2 ANQGSEA. The CDR3 sequence: CSVIPTGNTEAFF. Here the CDR3 DNA reads TGCAGCGTTATCCCTACGGGGAACACTGAAGCTTTCTTT. Combining the CDR3 with reference TRBV29-1 and TRBJ1-1 gives the whole variable domain SAVISQKPSRDICQRGTSLTIQCQVDSQVTMMFWYRQQPGQSLTLIATANQGSEATYESGFVIDKFPISRPNLTFSTLTVSNMSPEDSSIYLCSVIPTGNTEAFFGQGTRLTVV.

The rearrangement joins TRBV18 to TRBJ1-2; TRBD1 matches at 8 bases. V shed 0 bases and J 7 bases; nucleotides not matched to a gene: 10. CDR3 length: 16 amino acids. CDR1 and CDR2 from the germline V gene are KGHSH and LQKENI. The DNA of the CDR3 is TGTGCCAGCTCACCACCTTCGAGGACAGGGCCCTTTGGCTACACCTTC. As protein: CASSPPSRTGPFGYTF.